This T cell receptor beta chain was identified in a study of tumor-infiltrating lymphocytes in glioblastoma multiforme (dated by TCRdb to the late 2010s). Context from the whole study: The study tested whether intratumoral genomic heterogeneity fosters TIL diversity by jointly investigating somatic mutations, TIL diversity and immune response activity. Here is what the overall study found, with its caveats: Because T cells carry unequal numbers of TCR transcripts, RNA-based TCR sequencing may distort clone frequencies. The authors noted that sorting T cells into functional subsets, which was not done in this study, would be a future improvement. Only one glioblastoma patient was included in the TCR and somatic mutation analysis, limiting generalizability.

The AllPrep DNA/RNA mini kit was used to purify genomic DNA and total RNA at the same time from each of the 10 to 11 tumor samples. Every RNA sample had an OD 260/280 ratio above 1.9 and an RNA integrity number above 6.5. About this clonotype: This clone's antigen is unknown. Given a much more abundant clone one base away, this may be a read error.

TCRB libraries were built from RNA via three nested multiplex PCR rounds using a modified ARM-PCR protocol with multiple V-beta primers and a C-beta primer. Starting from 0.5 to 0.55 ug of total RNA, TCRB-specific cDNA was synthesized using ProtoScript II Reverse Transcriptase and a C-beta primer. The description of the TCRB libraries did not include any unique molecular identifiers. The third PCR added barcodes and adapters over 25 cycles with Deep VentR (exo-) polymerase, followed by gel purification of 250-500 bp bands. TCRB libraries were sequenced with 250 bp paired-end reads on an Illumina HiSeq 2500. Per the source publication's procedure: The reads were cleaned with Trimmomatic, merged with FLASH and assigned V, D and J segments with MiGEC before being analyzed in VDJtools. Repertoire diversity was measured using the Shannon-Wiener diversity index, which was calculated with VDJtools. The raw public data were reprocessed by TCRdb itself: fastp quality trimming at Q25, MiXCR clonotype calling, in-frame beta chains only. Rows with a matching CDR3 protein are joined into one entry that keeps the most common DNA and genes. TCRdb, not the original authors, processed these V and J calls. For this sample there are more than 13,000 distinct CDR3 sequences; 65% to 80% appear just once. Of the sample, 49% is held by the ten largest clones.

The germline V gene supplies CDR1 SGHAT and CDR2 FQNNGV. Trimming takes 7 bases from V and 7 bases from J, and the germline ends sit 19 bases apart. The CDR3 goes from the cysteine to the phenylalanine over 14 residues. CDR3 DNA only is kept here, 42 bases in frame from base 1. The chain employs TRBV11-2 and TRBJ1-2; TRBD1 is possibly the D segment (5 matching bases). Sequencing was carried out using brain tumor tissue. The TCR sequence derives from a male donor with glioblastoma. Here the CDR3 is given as CASTVARGHRGYTF. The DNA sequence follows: TGTGCCAGCACCGTGGCGAGGGGCCATCGTGGCTACACCTTC.